This is a list of T cell receptor beta chains from one sample in a study of shared clonotypes between healthy human individuals. Assay: immunoSEQ multiplex PCR; the TCRdb copy retains only in-frame clones and omits some. The profile shows over a million clones, around three quarters of them singletons. Sequencing used memory CD4+ T cells from PBMCs. The receptors were gathered from a man between 18 and 35 years old in good health. Some clones in this sample may be carry-over from other donors' samples. CDR3s include the opening cysteine and the closing phenylalanine or tryptophan. D genes are given only for firm matches. Where a row states a size, it is once, few, many or the class of an expanded clone; other rows omit it.

j_call,clone_size,d_call,v_call,cdr3_aa,cdr3_nt
TRBJ1-2,few,TRBD1,TRBV30,CAWSGQGLAYTF,TGTGCCTGGAGTGGACAGGGACTGGCCTACACCTTC
TRBJ1-1,once,TRBD1,TRBV28,CASSLRQGWTEAFF,TGTGCCAGCAGTTTACGACAGGGATGGACTGAAGCTTTCTTT
TRBJ2-1,.,TRBD2,TRBV4-2,CASSPTGTRSNEQFF,TGTGCCAGCAGCCCCACCGGGACTAGGAGCAATGAGCAGTTCTTC
TRBJ2-1,few,.,TRBV29-1,CSVVGGRGSNEQFF,TGCAGCGTTGTTGGGGGGAGAGGAAGCAATGAGCAGTTCTTC
TRBJ2-1,.,TRBD2,TRBV29-1,CSVASGSSEQFF,TGCAGCGTCGCTAGCGGGAGTAGTGAGCAGTTCTTC
TRBJ1-1,.,.,TRBV11-2,CASSFRPQEGEAFF,TGTGCCAGCAGCTTTAGACCTCAAGAAGGTGAAGCTTTCTTT
TRBJ1-2,.,TRBD1,TRBV5-1,CASSLATGGDYGYTF,TGCGCCAGCAGCTTGGCCACAGGGGGTGACTATGGCTACACCTTC
TRBJ2-1,.,TRBD2,TRBV18,CASSPPSGRSQFF,TGTGCCAGCTCACCACCTAGCGGGAGGTCTCAGTTCTTC
TRBJ2-1,.,.,TRBV9,CASSVTAIFYNEQFF,TGTGCCAGCAGCGTTACCGCGATATTCTACAATGAGCAGTTCTTC
TRBJ1-2,.,.,TRBV6-6,CASSYDRNYGYTF,TGTGCCAGCAGCTACGACAGGAACTATGGCTACACCTTC
TRBJ2-1,.,TRBD2,TRBV5-1,CASRGLAGEVNEQFF,TGCGCCAGCAGGGGGCTAGCGGGAGAGGTCAATGAGCAGTTCTTC
TRBJ2-7,.,TRBD1,TRBV28,CASSLPGTDYEQYF,TGTGCCAGCAGTTTACCTGGGACAGACTACGAGCAGTACTTC
TRBJ1-5,.,TRBD1,TRBV28,CASRDRVGQPQHF,TGTGCCAGCAGGGACAGGGTGGGCCAGCCCCAGCATTTT
TRBJ2-7,.,TRBD1,TRBV5-1,CASGTQGTGISYEQYF,TGCGCCAGCGGCACCCAGGGGACAGGGATCTCCTACGAGCAGTACTTC
TRBJ2-3,.,.,TRBV5-6,CASSLRLDTQYF,TGTGCCAGCAGCTTGAGGCTAGATACGCAGTATTTT
TRBJ2-3,.,.,TRBV11-3,CASSLTTSTDTQYF,TGTGCCAGCAGCTTGACTACCAGCACAGATACGCAGTATTTT
TRBJ2-3,.,.,TRBV5-1,CASSLEPNPDTQYF,TGCGCCAGCAGCTTGGAACCGAACCCAGATACGCAGTATTTT
TRBJ2-7,.,TRBD2,TRBV7-3,CASSQMGGIPYEQYF,TGTGCCAGCAGCCAAATGGGGGGGATCCCCTACGAGCAGTACTTC
TRBJ1-1,.,.,TRBV6-1,CASSEFQGRAGAEAFF,TGTGCCAGCAGTGAATTTCAGGGACGGGCAGGCGCTGAAGCTTTCTTT
TRBJ2-1,.,.,TRBV5-1,CASSQGPSPGNEQFF,TGCGCCAGCAGCCAGGGACCTTCTCCAGGGAATGAGCAGTTCTTC
TRBJ1-3,.,.,TRBV9,CASSVTPGGLGNTIYF,TGTGCCAGCAGCGTAACACCGGGCGGCCTTGGAAACACCATATATTTT
TRBJ1-1,few,.,TRBV27,CASSSQLGTEAFF,TGTGCCAGCAGTTCCCAGCTCGGCACTGAAGCTTTCTTT
TRBJ1-2,.,.,TRBV6-5,CASSGKAGRGYTF,TGTGCCAGCAGCGGCAAGGCAGGGAGAGGCTACACCTTC
TRBJ2-1,.,.,TRBV6-1,CASSSQGQYNEQFF,TGTGCCAGCAGCTCACAGGGTCAATACAATGAGCAGTTCTTC
TRBJ2-2,few,.,TRBV10-1,CASSDRGTGELFF,TGCGCCAGCAGTGACAGGGGTACCGGGGAGCTGTTTTTT
TRBJ2-1,.,.,TRBV14,CASSQPLAPSYNEQFF,TGTGCCAGCAGCCAGCCACTAGCTCCCTCCTACAATGAGCAGTTCTTC
TRBJ2-1,.,TRBD1,TRBV5-1,CASSLEQGNEQFF,TGCGCCAGCAGCTTGGAACAGGGGAATGAGCAGTTCTTC
TRBJ1-2,.,.,TRBV28,CASSGGTVDYGYTF,TGTGCCAGCAGTGGAGGGACTGTAGACTATGGCTACACCTTC
TRBJ2-1,.,.,TRBV7-9,CASSFPSAASNEQFF,TGTGCCAGCAGCTTCCCTAGCGCAGCCTCCAATGAGCAGTTCTTC
TRBJ2-6,once,TRBD1,TRBV19,CASSPGQGASRSGANVLTF,TGTGCCAGTAGTCCGGGACAGGGGGCTTCTCGCTCTGGGGCCAACGTCCTGACTTTC
TRBJ2-7,.,.,TRBV19,CASSRGDGYEQYF,TGTGCCAGTAGTCGAGGGGACGGGTACGAGCAGTACTTC
TRBJ1-2,.,TRBD1,TRBV4-3,CASSQFPPGQGYGYTF,TGCGCCAGCAGCCAATTCCCCCCGGGACAGGGATATGGCTACACCTTC
TRBJ2-7,once,TRBD2,TRBV27,CASKRTGGPYEQYF,TGTGCCAGCAAGCGCACGGGGGGACCCTACGAGCAGTACTTC
TRBJ1-5,.,.,TRBV28,CASSTITRGGYQPQHF,TGTGCCAGCAGTACAATCACCAGGGGTGGTTACCAGCCCCAGCATTTT
TRBJ1-5,.,.,TRBV28,CASSSPLGQPQHF,TGTGCCAGCAGTTCCCCACTGGGGCAGCCCCAGCATTTT
TRBJ2-1,once,TRBD2,TRBV4-3,CASSPLSAGGSYNEQFF,TGCGCCAGCAGCCCATTATCGGCGGGGGGCTCCTACAATGAGCAGTTCTTC
TRBJ1-6,.,TRBD1,TRBV28,CASSVGTGSYSPLHF,TGTGCCAGCAGTGTCGGGACAGGGTCCTATTCACCCCTCCACTTT
TRBJ1-5,.,TRBD1,TRBV19,CASSMTGEDNQPQHF,TGTGCCAGTAGTATGACAGGGGAGGACAATCAGCCCCAGCATTTT
TRBJ2-7,.,.,TRBV29-1,CSVEVTPPYEQYF,TGCAGCGTTGAAGTTACGCCGCCGTACGAGCAGTACTTC
TRBJ2-7,.,.,TRBV9,CASSVRGDTNYEQYF,TGTGCCAGCAGCGTCAGAGGGGACACCAACTACGAGCAGTACTTC
TRBJ2-5,.,TRBD2,TRBV19,CASSPRGGSQETQYF,TGTGCCAGTAGCCCCCGGGGGGGGTCCCAAGAGACCCAGTACTTC
TRBJ1-2,.,TRBD1,TRBV28,CASSGQGSDYGYTF,TGTGCCAGCAGCGGACAGGGCAGTGACTATGGCTACACCTTC
TRBJ2-3,.,TRBD2,TRBV30,CACGMGGGRTDTQYF,TGTGCCTGTGGTATGGGGGGCGGGAGGACAGATACGCAGTATTTT
TRBJ1-2,.,.,TRBV9,CASSVGGQDYGYTF,TGTGCCAGCAGCGTAGGGGGACAAGACTATGGCTACACCTTC
TRBJ2-1,.,TRBD2,TRBV6-6,CASNPAGVSYNEQFF,TGTGCCAGCAATCCCGCGGGGGTTTCCTACAATGAGCAGTTCTTC
TRBJ1-1,.,.,TRBV30,CAWSRPVTEAFF,TGTGCCTGGAGTCGGCCCGTCACTGAAGCTTTCTTT